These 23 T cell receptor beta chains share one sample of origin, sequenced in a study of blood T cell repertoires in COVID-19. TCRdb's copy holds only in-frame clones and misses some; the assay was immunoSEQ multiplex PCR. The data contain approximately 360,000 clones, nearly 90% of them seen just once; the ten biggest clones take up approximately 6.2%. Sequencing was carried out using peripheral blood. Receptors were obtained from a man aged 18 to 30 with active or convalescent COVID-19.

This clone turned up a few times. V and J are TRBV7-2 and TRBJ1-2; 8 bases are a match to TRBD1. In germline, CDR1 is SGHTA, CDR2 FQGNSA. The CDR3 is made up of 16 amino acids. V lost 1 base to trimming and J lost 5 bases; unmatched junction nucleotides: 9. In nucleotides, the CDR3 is TGTGCCAGCAGCTTAGAACCGGAGACAGGGGAATATGGCTACACCTTC. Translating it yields CASSLEPETGEYGYTF. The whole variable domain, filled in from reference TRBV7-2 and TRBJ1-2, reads GAGVSQSPSNKVTEKGKDVELRCDPISGHTALYWYRQSLGQGLEFLIYFQGNSAPDKSGLPSDRFSAERTGGSVSTLTIQRTQQEDSAVYLCASSLEPETGEYGYTFGSGTRLTVV.

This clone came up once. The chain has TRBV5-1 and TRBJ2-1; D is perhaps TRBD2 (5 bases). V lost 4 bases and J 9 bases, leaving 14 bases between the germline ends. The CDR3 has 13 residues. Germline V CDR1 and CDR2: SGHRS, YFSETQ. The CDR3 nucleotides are TGCGCCAGCAGCAACCGGGATCGAGGTGAGCAGTTCTTC. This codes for CASSNRDRGEQFF.

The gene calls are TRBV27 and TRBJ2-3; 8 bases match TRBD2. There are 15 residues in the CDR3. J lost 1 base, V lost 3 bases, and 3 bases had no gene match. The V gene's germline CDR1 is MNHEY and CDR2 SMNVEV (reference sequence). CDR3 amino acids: CASSFRAGGTDTQYF. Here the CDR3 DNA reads TGTGCCAGCAGTTTCAGAGCGGGGGGCACAGATACGCAGTATTTT.

The CDR3 reads CASSFGGRGNEQFF. The CDR3 DNA reads as TGTGCCAGCAGCTTTGGGGGGAGGGGGAATGAGCAGTTCTTC. The rearrangement uses TRBV11-2 and TRBJ2-1; maybe TRBD2 (7 bases). CDR3 size: 14 residues. Looked up from germline, CDR1 is SGHAT and CDR2 is FQNNGV. Between the trimmed V and J ends, which lost 3 bases and 7 bases, there was a span of 13 bases.

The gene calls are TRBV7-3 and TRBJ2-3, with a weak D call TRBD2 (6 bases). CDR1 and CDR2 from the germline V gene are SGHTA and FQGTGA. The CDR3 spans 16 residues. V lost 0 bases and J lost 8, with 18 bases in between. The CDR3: CASSLTVPGAPGTQYF. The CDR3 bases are TGTGCCAGCAGCTTAACCGTGCCGGGAGCCCCCGGTACGCAGTATTTT.

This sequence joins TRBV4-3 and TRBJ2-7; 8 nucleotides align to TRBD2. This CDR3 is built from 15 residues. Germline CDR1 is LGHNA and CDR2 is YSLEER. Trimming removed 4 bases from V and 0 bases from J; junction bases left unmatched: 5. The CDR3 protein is CASSRTLAGSYEQYF. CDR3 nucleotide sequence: TGCGCCAGCAGCCGAACTCTAGCGGGCTCCTACGAGCAGTACTTC.

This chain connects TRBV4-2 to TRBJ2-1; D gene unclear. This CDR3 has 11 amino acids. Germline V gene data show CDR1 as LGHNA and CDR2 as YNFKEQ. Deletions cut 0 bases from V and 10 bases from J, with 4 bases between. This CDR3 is CASSQDREQFF. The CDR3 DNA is TGTGCCAGCAGCCAAGATCGGGAGCAGTTCTTC.

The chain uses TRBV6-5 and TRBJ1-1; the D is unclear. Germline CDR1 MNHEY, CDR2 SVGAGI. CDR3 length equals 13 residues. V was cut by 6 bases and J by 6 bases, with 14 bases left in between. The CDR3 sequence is CASRKGRRSEAFF. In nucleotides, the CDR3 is TGTGCCAGCAGGAAAGGACGGAGGTCTGAAGCTTTCTTT.

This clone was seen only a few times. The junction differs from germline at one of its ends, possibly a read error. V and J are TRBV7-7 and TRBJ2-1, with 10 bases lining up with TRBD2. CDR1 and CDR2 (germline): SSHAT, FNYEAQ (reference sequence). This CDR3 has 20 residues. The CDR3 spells CASSSGSLAGAPLPFDEQFF. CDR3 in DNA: TGTGCTAGCAGCTCCGGGTCGCTAGCGGGAGCGCCCCTCCCTTTCGATGAGCAGTTCTTC.

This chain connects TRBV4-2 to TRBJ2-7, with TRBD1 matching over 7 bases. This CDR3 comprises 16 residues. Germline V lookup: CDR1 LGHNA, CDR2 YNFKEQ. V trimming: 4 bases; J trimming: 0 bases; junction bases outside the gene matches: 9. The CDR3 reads CASSRNRDSNSYEQYF. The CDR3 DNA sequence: TGTGCCAGCAGCCGAAACCGGGACAGCAACTCCTACGAGCAGTACTTC.

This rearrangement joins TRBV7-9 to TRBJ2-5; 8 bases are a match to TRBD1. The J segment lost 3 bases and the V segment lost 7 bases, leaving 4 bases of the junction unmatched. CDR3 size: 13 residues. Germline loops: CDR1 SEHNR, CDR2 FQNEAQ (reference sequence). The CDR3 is CASTWTGKETQYF. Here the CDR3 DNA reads TGTGCCAGCACCTGGACAGGGAAAGAGACCCAGTACTTC.

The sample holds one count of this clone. CDR3 region: CASSESGVSNQPQHF. The CDR3 DNA reads as TGTGCCAGCAGTGAATCCGGGGTTAGCAATCAGCCCCAGCATTTT. The rearrangement joins TRBV2 to TRBJ1-5; unclear D gene. CDR1 is SNHLY, CDR2 FYNNEI, per germline. CDR3 length: 15 amino acids. The V gene lost 2 bases and the J gene lost 0 bases, with 8 bases spanning the gap. The whole variable domain, filled in from reference TRBV2 and TRBJ1-5, reads EPEVTQTPSHQVTQMGQEVILRCVPISNHLYFYWYRQILGQKVEFLVSFYNNEISEKSEIFDDQFSVERPDGSNFTLKIRSTKLEDSAMYFCASSESGVSNQPQHFGDGTRLSIL.

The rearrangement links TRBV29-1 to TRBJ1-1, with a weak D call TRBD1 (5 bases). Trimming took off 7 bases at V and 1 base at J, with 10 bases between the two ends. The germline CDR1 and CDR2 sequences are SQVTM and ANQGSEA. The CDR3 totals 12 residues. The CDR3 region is CSARQQNTEAFF. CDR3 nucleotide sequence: TGCAGCGCACGACAGCAGAACACTGAAGCTTTCTTT.

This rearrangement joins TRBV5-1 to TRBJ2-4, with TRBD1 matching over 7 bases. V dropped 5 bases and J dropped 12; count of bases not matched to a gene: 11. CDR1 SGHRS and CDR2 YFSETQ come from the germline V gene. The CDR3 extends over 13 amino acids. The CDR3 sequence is CASSDTRQGAQYF. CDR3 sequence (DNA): TGCGCCAGCAGTGATACGCGACAGGGAGCTCAGTACTTC. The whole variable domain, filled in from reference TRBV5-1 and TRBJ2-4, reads KAGVTQTPRYLIKTRGQQVTLSCSPISGHRSVSWYQQTPGQGLQFLFEYFSETQRNKGNFPGRFSGRQFSNSRSEMNVSTLELGDSALYLCASSDTRQGAQYFGAGTRLSVL.

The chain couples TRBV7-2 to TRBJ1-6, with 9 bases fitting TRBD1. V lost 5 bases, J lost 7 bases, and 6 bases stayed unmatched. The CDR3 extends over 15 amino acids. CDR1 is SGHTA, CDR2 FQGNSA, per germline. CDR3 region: CASSLQGAENSPLHF. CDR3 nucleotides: TGTGCCAGCAGCCTACAGGGGGCTGAAAATTCACCCCTCCACTTT.

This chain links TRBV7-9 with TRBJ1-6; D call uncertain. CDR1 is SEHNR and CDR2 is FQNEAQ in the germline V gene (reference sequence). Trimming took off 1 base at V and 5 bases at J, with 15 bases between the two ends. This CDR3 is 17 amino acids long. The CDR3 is CASSLGGRTLHNSPLHF. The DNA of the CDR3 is TGTGCCAGCAGCTTAGGCGGACGGACTTTACATAATTCACCCCTCCACTTT.

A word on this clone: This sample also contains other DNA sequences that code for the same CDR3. CDR3 sequence: CASSLAGERNQPQHF. CDR3 nucleotides: TGTGCCAGCAGTTTAGCGGGGGAACGCAATCAGCCCCAGCATTTT. The V and J genes are TRBV28 and TRBJ1-5; a weak D match, TRBD1 (5 bases). There are 15 residues in the CDR3. Trimming left V 2 bases short and J 2 bases short, with 10 bases between. The V gene's germline CDR1 is MDHEN and CDR2 SYDVKM.

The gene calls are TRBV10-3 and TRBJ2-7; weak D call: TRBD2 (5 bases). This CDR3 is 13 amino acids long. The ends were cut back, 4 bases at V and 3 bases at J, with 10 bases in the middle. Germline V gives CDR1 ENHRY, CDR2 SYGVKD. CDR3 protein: CAISVLAYYEQYF. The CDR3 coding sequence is TGTGCCATCAGTGTTCTAGCCTACTACGAGCAGTACTTC.

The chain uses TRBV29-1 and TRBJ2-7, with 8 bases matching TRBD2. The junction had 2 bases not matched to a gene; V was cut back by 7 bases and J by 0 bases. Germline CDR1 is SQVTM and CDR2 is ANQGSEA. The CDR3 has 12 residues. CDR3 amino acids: CSGGRSSYEQYF. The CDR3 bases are TGCAGCGGCGGGAGGAGCTCCTACGAGCAGTACTTC.

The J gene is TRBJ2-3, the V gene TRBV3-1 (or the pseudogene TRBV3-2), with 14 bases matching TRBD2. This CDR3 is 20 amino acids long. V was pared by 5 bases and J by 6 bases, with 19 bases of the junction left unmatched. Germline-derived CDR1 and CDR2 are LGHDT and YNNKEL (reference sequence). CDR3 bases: TGTGCCAGCAGCTGCCCGGCTACCGGGACTAGCGGGAGTGAGGTGGATACGCAGTATTTT. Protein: CASSCPATGTSGSEVDTQYF.

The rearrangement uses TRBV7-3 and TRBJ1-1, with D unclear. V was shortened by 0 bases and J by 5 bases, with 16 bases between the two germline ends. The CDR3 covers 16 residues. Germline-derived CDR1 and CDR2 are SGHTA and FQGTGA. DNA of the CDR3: TGTGCCAGCAGCTTAACGGGAGGGATGGGGAAAACTGAAGCTTTCTTT. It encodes CASSLTGGMGKTEAFF.

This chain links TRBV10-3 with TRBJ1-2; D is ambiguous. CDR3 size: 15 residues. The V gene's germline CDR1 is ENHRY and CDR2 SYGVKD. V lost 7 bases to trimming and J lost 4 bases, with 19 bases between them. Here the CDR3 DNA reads TGTGCCATCAACCCAGACTCGCAAGTTGGCTATGGCTACACCTTC. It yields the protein CAINPDSQVGYGYTF.

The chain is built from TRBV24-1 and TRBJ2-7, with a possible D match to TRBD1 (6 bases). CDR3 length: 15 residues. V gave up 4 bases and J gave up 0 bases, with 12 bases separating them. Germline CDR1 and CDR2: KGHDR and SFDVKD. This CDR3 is CATSDRDRPSYEQYF. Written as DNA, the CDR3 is TGTGCCACCAGTGACCGCGACAGGCCCTCCTACGAGCAGTACTTC.